This TCR beta chain appears in the sequencing data of a study of cytomegalovirus exposure and HLA in healthy donors. General study findings and limits: Testing in vitro showed a few CMV-associated chains specific for CMV antigens. Clusters of TCRs from the first cohort tended to co-occur in the approximately 130 validation repertoires (as a later analysis found). Reported performance of the classifier showed diagnosis of cytomegalovirus status with high specificity and sensitivity.

The assay was immunoSEQ multiplex PCR, and TCRdb's table has in-frame clones only and misses some. The sample lists tens of thousands of clones, 94% occurring once. In the case of this clone: What it recognizes is unknown.

The study drew the donors from its approximately 110-subject validation cohort, separate from the roughly 700-subject first cohort. V was trimmed by 8 bases and J by 1 base, leaving 11 bases between them. The CDR3 covers 14 residues. Per the germline V gene, CDR1 is MNHEY and CDR2 is SMNVEV (reference sequence). The source material was PBMCs. This chain links TRBV27 with TRBJ2-2; a possible D gene is TRBD1 (6 bases). This receptor was taken from a woman aged 18-35 years in good health and CMV-seronegative. The CDR3 is CASHRQENTGELFF. The CDR3, as DNA: TGTGCCAGCCACCGACAGGAGAACACCGGGGAGCTGTTTTTT.